One sample yielded the 18 T cell receptor beta chains listed below, sequenced in a study of CD8 T cells in Susac syndrome. Roughly 0.5 to 1 ug RNA was reverse transcribed with random hexamers. One entry per CDR3 protein results from TCRdb running MiXCR on the immunoSEQ multiplex PCR reads. Seen here are some 120,000 distinct CDR3 sequences, nearly 95% observed once, and the top ten hold around 0.12%. The sequencing input was CD4+ T cells from PBMCs. The origin of the receptors is a human donor in good health.

The chain links TRBV2 to TRBJ2-5, with 10 bases lining up with TRBD2. CDR1 is SNHLY and CDR2 is FYNNEI in the germline V gene. V dropped 6 bases and J dropped 7; count of bases not matched to a gene: 14. This CDR3 is built from 16 residues. In DNA, the CDR3 is TGTGCCAGCAGCGCCGGTCTAGCGGGAGAAGTTGGGACCCAGTACTTC. Translating gives CASSAGLAGEVGTQYF.

The J gene is TRBJ2-7, the V gene TRBV13; 7 bases agree with TRBD1. The CDR3 extends over 13 amino acids. In germline, CDR1 is PRHDT, CDR2 FYEKMQ (reference sequence). Trimming removed 8 bases from V and 6 bases from J; junction bases left unmatched: 10. CDR3 residues: CASRTGGLGEQYF. For the CDR3, the DNA is TGTGCCAGCCGGACAGGTGGTCTCGGCGAGCAGTACTTC.

This chain links TRBV6-5 with TRBJ2-7, with a tentative D call TRBD1 (5 bases). This CDR3 spans 15 amino acids. Trimming took off 1 base at V and 5 bases at J, with 15 bases between the two ends. The germline CDR1 and CDR2 sequences are MNHEY and SVGAGI. The CDR3 loop reads CASSYFQGSMNEQYF. Here the CDR3 DNA reads TGTGCCAGCAGTTACTTTCAGGGCAGTATGAACGAGCAGTACTTC.

The chain links TRBV6-5 to TRBJ2-7, with TRBD1 matching over 7 bases. CDR3 length: 16 amino acids. J lost 2 bases, V lost 4 bases, and 11 bases had no gene match. The V gene's germline CDR1 is MNHEY and CDR2 SVGAGI. The chain's CDR3 is CASSSPLEGQAYEQYF. CDR3 in DNA: TGTGCCAGCAGTTCCCCGCTCGAAGGACAGGCCTACGAGCAGTACTTC.

This clonotype turned up a few times. The V gene is TRBV3-1, the J gene TRBJ2-2, with 7 bases that match TRBD2. The V segment lost 8 bases and the J segment 4 bases; nucleotides outside the gene matches: 4. This CDR3 region has 13 residues. Germline CDR1 and CDR2: LGHDT and YNNKEL (reference sequence). Written as DNA, the CDR3 is TGTGCCAGCCGGGACTACCTCACCGGGGAGCTGTTTTTT. Amino acids: CASRDYLTGELFF.

The chain is built from TRBV19 and TRBJ2-1; 8 bases map to TRBD2. The CDR3 is 16 residues long. V shed 5 bases and J 5 bases; nucleotides not matched to a gene: 11. Germline lookup yields CDR1 LNHDA and CDR2 SQIVND (reference sequence). The CDR3 DNA follows: TGTGCCAGTAGTCCCGCGGCTAGCGGGCCCAACAATGAGCAGTTCTTC. Protein product: CASSPAASGPNNEQFF.

The chain uses TRBV12-5 and TRBJ2-1; D call uncertain. Germline V gene data show CDR1 as LGHNT and CDR2 as FRNRAP. V was clipped by 0 bases and J by 6 bases, with 12 bases between them. There are 15 residues in the CDR3. The CDR3 nucleotides are TGTGCTAGTGGTTTGGTAGGCCCCTCAGGCAATGAGCAGTTCTTC. This translates into CASGLVGPSGNEQFF. Supplemented by reference TRBV12-5 and TRBJ2-1, the full variable domain reads DARVTQTPRHKVTEMGQEVTMRCQPILGHNTVFWYRQTMMQGLELLAYFRNRAPLDDSGMPKDRFSAEMPDATLATLKIQPSEPRDSAVYFCASGLVGPSGNEQFFGPGTRLTVL.

This clonotype occurred a few times. J is TRBJ2-7 and V is TRBV11-1; no firm D call. Trimming took off 1 base at V and 2 bases at J, with 12 bases between the two ends. There are 15 residues in the CDR3. Germline CDR1 reads SGHAT; CDR2 reads FQDESV (reference sequence). CDR3 protein: CASSLESGPPYEQYF. CDR3 bases: TGTGCCAGCAGCTTAGAGTCCGGCCCCCCCTACGAGCAGTACTTC.

The rearrangement links TRBV7-9 to TRBJ1-1; D perhaps matches TRBD1 (5 bases). Germline V gives CDR1 SEHNR, CDR2 FQNEAQ (reference sequence). The CDR3 sequence is 13 residues long. The CDR3 region has the DNA TGTGCGACCTCCCTAATGGGGGTTACTGAAGCTTTCTTT. This translates into CATSLMGVTEAFF. Drawing the rest from reference TRBV7-9 and TRBJ1-1, the complete variable domain is DTGVSQNPRHKITKRGQNVTFRCDPISEHNRLYWYRQTLGQGPEFLTYFQNEAQLEKSRLLSDRFSAERPKGSFSTLEIQRTEQGDSAMYLCATSLMGVTEAFFGQGTRLTVV.

The chain recombines TRBV28 with TRBJ2-3; D is perhaps TRBD2 (7 bases). This CDR3 is 17 amino acids long. Germline V gene data show CDR1 as MDHEN and CDR2 as SYDVKM. The V gene lost 6 bases and the J gene lost 4 bases, with 23 bases spanning the gap. For the CDR3, the DNA is TGTGCCAGCAGCCTCCCAGGGCTAAGGGAGGGGGCAGATACGCAGTATTTT. This gives the protein CASSLPGLREGADTQYF.

The chain uses TRBV3-1 and TRBJ2-7, with D perhaps assigned TRBD1 or TRBD2 (5 bases each). Per the germline V gene, CDR1 is LGHDT and CDR2 is YNNKEL (reference sequence). The CDR3 contains 15 residues. Between the trimmed V and J ends, which lost 4 bases and 0 bases, there was a span of 13 bases. The DNA for the CDR3 is TGTGCCAGCAGCCCTACCTGGGGGAGCTCCTACGAGCAGTACTTC. This codes for CASSPTWGSSYEQYF.

The V gene is TRBV11-2, the J gene TRBJ2-3; no reliable D call. Trimming stripped 1 base from V and 2 bases from J, with 13 bases between. This CDR3 spans 16 amino acids. The germline V gene encodes CDR1 SGHAT and CDR2 FQNNGV. DNA of the CDR3: TGTGCCAGCAGCTTAGTCGGGCCAGTAAACACAGATACGCAGTATTTT. Amino acids: CASSLVGPVNTDTQYF.

This chain joins TRBV7-2 and TRBJ1-5; D unclear. Germline CDR1 is SGHTA and CDR2 is FQGNSA. The CDR3 is made up of 12 amino acids. V was pared by 1 base and J by 11 bases, with 9 bases between. Here the CDR3 DNA reads TGTGCCAGCAGCTTAGGACACTCGTCCCAGCATTTT. It encodes CASSLGHSSQHF.

J is TRBJ1-2 and V is TRBV19, with a tentative D call TRBD1 (5 bases). Per the germline V gene, CDR1 is LNHDA and CDR2 is SQIVND (reference sequence). Trimming took 3 bases from V and 8 from J, leaving 16 bases between them. This CDR3 has 14 amino acids. CDR3 DNA sequence: TGTGCCAGTAGTATGAAACAGGTTCTCTACGGCTACACCTTC. It specifies CASSMKQVLYGYTF. Full variable domain (rest looked up from reference TRBV19 and TRBJ1-2): DGGITQSPKYLFRKEGQNVTLSCEQNLNHDAMYWYRQDPGQGLRLIYYSQIVNDFQKGDIAEGYSVSREKKESFPLTVTSAQKNPTAFYLCASSMKQVLYGYTFGSGTRLTVV.

The chain joins TRBV5-1 to TRBJ2-7, with 8 bases matching TRBD2. V trimming: 2 bases; J trimming: 6 bases; junction bases outside the gene matches: 4. CDR3 length: 13 residues. Germline V CDR1 and CDR2: SGHRS, YFSETQ. The CDR3 loop reads CASSFGGTSEQYF. CDR3 in DNA: TGCGCCAGCAGCTTTGGAGGGACTAGCGAGCAGTACTTC. Drawing the rest from reference TRBV5-1 and TRBJ2-7, the complete variable domain is KAGVTQTPRYLIKTRGQQVTLSCSPISGHRSVSWYQQTPGQGLQFLFEYFSETQRNKGNFPGRFSGRQFSNSRSEMNVSTLELGDSALYLCASSFGGTSEQYFGPGTRLTVT.

The rearrangement uses TRBV14 and TRBJ2-1; D is undetermined. CDR1 is SGHDN, CDR2 FVKESK, per germline. The CDR3 extends over 14 amino acids. Between the trimmed V and J ends, which lost 0 bases and 7 bases, there was a span of 10 bases. This CDR3 reads CASSQDVGSNEQFF. The CDR3 DNA reads TGTGCCAGCAGCCAAGATGTCGGCAGTAATGAGCAGTTCTTC.

This chain uses TRBV20-1 with TRBJ2-7, with D perhaps TRBD1 or TRBD2 (5 bases each). Trimming removed 5 bases from V and 4 bases from J, with 18 bases in between. Germline V gene data show CDR1 as DFQATT and CDR2 as SNEGSKA (reference sequence). This CDR3 comprises 14 residues. CDR3 sequence reads: CSAPSARGVYEQYF. As DNA, the CDR3 is TGCAGTGCTCCTTCGGCCAGAGGGGTATACGAGCAGTACTTC.

This sequence joins TRBV29-1 and TRBJ1-5, with a tentative D call TRBD1 (5 bases). Trimming removed 7 bases at V and 4 bases at J, with 14 bases between. The germline V gene has CDR1 SQVTM and CDR2 ANQGSEA. The CDR3 extends over 13 amino acids. This chain's CDR3 is CSAQPGGNQPQHF. The CDR3 DNA is TGCAGCGCCCAACCTGGGGGGAATCAGCCCCAGCATTTT.